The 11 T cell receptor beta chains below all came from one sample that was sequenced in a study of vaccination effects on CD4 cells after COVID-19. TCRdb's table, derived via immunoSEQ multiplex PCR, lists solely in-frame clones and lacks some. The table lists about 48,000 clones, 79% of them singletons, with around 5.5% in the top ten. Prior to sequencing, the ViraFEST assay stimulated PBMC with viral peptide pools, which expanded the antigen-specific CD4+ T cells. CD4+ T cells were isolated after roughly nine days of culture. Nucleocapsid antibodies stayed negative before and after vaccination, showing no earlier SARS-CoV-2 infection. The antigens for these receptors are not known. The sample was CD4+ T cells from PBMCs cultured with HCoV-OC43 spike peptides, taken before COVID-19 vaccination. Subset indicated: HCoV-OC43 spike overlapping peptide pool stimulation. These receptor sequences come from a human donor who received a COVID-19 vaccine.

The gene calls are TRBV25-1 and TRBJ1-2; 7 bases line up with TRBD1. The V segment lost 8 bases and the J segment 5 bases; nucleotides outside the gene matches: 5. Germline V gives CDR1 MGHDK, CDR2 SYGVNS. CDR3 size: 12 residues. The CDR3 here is CASSGTAYGYTF. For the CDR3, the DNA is TGTGCCAGCTCCGGGACAGCTTATGGCTACACCTTC.

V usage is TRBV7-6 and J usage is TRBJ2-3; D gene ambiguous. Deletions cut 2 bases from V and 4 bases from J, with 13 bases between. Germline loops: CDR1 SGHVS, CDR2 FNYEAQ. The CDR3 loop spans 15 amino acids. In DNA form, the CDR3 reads TGTGCCAGCAGCTTATACTCCCGAAGGCCAGATACGCAGTATTTT. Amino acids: CASSLYSRRPDTQYF. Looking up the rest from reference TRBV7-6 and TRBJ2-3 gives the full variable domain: GAGVSQSPRYKVTKRGQDVALRCDPISGHVSLYWYRQALGQGPEFLTYFNYEAQQDKSGLPNDRFSAERPEGSISTLTIQRTEQRDSAMYRCASSLYSRRPDTQYFGPGTRLTVL.

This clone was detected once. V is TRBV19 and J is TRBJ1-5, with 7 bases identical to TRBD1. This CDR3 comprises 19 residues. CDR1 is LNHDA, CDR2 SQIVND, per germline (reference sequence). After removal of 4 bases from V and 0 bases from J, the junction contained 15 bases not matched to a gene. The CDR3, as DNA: TGTGCCAGTAGTACCCGACAGGGCAGTCTACTCAATAGCAATCAGCCCCAGCATTTT. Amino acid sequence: CASSTRQGSLLNSNQPQHF. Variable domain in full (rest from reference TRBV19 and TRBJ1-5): DGGITQSPKYLFRKEGQNVTLSCEQNLNHDAMYWYRQDPGQGLRLIYYSQIVNDFQKGDIAEGYSVSREKKESFPLTVTSAQKNPTAFYLCASSTRQGSLLNSNQPQHFGDGTRLSIL.

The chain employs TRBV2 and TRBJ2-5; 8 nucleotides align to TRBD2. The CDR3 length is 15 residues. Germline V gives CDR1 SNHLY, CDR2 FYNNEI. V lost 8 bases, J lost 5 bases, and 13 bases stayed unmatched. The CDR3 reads CASGSFLTSAETQYF. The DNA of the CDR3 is TGTGCCAGCGGTAGTTTTTTGACTAGCGCGGAGACCCAGTACTTC.

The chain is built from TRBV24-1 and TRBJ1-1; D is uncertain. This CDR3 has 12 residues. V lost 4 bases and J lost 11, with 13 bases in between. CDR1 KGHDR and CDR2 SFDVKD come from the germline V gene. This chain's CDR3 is CATSDPLGAAFF. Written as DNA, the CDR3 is TGTGCCACCAGTGACCCCTTAGGTGCGGCTTTCTTT.

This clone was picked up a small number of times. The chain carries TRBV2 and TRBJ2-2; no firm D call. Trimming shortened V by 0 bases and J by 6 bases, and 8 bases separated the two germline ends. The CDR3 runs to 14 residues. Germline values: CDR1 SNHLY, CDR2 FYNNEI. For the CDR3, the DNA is TGTGCCAGCAGTGAAGCGCATAACTCCGGGGAGCTGTTTTTT. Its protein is CASSEAHNSGELFF. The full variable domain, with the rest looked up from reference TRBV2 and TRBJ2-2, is EPEVTQTPSHQVTQMGQEVILRCVPISNHLYFYWYRQILGQKVEFLVSFYNNEISEKSEIFDDQFSVERPDGSNFTLKIRSTKLEDSAMYFCASSEAHNSGELFFGEGSRLTVL.

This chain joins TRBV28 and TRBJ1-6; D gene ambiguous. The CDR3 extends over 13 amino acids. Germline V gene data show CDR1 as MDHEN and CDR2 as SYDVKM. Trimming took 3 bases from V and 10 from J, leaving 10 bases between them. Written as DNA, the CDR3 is TGTGCCAGCAGTTTGAGTAATCCCTCACCCCTCCACTTT. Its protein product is CASSLSNPSPLHF.

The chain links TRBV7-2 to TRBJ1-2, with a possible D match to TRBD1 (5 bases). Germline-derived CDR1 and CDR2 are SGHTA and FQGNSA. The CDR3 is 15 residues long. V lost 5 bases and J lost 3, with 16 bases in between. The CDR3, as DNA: TGTGCCAGCAGCCAAGGGCGGGGCACGGACTATGGCTACACCTTC. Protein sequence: CASSQGRGTDYGYTF.

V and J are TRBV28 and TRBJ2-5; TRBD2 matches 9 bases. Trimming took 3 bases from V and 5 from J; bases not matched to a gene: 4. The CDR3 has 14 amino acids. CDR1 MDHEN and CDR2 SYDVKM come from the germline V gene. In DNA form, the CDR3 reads TGTGCCAGCAGTTTGGCGGGGGGGCGGGAGACCCAGTACTTC. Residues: CASSLAGGRETQYF.

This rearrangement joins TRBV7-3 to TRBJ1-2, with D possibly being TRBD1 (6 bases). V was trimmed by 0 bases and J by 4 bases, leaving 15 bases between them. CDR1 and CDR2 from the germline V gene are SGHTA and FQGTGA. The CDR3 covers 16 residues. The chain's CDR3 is CASSLTGGQGTYGYTF. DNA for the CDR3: TGTGCCAGCAGCTTAACAGGGGGGCAGGGGACCTATGGCTACACCTTC.

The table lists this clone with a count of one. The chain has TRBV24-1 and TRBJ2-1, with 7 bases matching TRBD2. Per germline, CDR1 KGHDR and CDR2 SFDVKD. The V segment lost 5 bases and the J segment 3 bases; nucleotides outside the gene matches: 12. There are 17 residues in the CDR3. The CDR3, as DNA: TGTGCCACCAGTGTTCCCCAAGGGCGGGGGAGCTACAATGAGCAGTTCTTC. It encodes CATSVPQGRGSYNEQFF.